This T cell receptor (beta chain) was sequenced during a study of cytomegalovirus exposure and HLA in healthy donors. Study-level findings and limits: Diagnosis of cytomegalovirus status made by the classifier reportedly showed high specificity and sensitivity.

As to this clone: Its matching antigen is unknown.

Data came from immunoSEQ multiplex PCR; TCRdb stores just in-frame clones and leaves some out. The top ten clones hold about 10% of a sample with 150,000 to 200,000 clones, more than 70% of them seen once. Sequences were obtained from PBMCs. The clonotype comes from a man aged 30-40 years in good health and CMV-seropositive.

CDR3 sequence: CASSPQRGQTIYEQYF. Written as DNA, the CDR3 is TGTGCCAGCAGCCCTCAAAGGGGCCAGACGATCTACGAGCAGTACTTC. The V gene is TRBV9, the J gene TRBJ2-7, with D possibly matching TRBD1 (5 bases). The germline gives CDR1 SGDLS, CDR2 YYNGEE. Trimming took 4 bases from V and 3 from J, leaving 20 bases between them. The CDR3 extends over 16 amino acids.